The source of this TCR beta chain is a study of T-cell reconstitution after alpha-beta-depleted transplantation in children. Germline V lookup: CDR1 SEHNR, CDR2 FQNEAQ (reference sequence). The CDR3 sequence is 14 residues long. Losses at the gene ends were 5 bases for V and 2 bases for J; bases not matched to a gene: 4. Study conclusions and caveats: Hyperexpanded clones declined; after one year, newly produced T cells mostly supplied diversity. At day 60, the high TCRbeta diversity found in some patients originated from recipient T cells and thymic progenitors that had survived. After transplant, at about two months, alpha-beta T cells were reportedly derived from several hundred expanded graft clones.

During its preparation, the TCRbeta library received unique molecular identifiers. One entry per CDR3 protein results from TCRdb running MiXCR on the PCR reads. Altogether around 15,000 distinct CDR3 sequences are present, around 4.9% being singletons, with the ten largest covering roughly 7%. The count of this clonotype is one. Its specificity is not known. This sequence was found in a boy between 10 and 17 years old with acute lymphoblastic leukemia, due to receive a stem cell transplant. The rearrangement links TRBV7-9 to TRBJ2-3; 7 nucleotides line up with TRBD2. The sequences come from PBMCs, collected before TCRalphabeta/CD19-depleted stem cell transplant. CDR3 protein: CASSTTSFTDTQYF. The CDR3 DNA follows: TGTGCCAGCAGCACGACTAGCTTCACAGATACGCAGTATTTT. Full variable domain (outside the CDR3, taken from reference TRBV7-9 and TRBJ2-3): DTGVSQNPRHKITKRGQNVTFRCDPISEHNRLYWYRQTLGQGPEFLTYFQNEAQLEKSRLLSDRFSAERPKGSFSTLEIQRTEQGDSAMYLCASSTTSFTDTQYFGPGTRLTVL.